These 6 T cell receptor beta chains came from one sample sequenced in a study of response to subunit inactivated influenza vaccine. TCRdb re-called the RT-PCR reads with MiXCR, one entry per CDR3 protein. The repertoire holds 710,000 or so distinct CDR3 sequences, with more than 15% as singletons. This sample comprised PBMCs from blood, obtained about 12 days after vaccination. These receptors were collected from a man aged 50 or older who received an inactivated influenza vaccine.

This clonotype was recorded at least ten times. The rearrangement joins TRBV27 to TRBJ2-3; 7 positions match TRBD1. Trimming at V came to 5 bases and at J to 1 base, leaving 6 bases not matched to a gene. CDR1 is MNHEY, CDR2 SMNVEV, per germline (reference sequence). This CDR3 contains 15 residues. CDR3 residues: CASSPQGVGTDTQYF. CDR3 nucleotide sequence: TGTGCCAGCAGTCCGCAGGGGGTCGGCACAGATACGCAGTATTTT.

This clonotype was picked up a small number of times. The CDR3 sequence: CASSLWGEDYEQYF. CDR3 nucleotides: TGTGCCAGCAGTTTGTGGGGTGAGGACTACGAGCAGTACTTC. This chain joins TRBV12-3 or TRBV12-4 and TRBJ2-7; no clear D gene. The CDR3 extends over 14 amino acids. The germline V and J ends were trimmed by 3 bases and 3 bases, with 12 bases remaining between them.

This clonotype has at least ten counts. J is TRBJ2-7 and V is TRBV5-1, with D tentatively TRBD1 (6 bases). The CDR3 is 15 residues long. The V gene's germline CDR1 is SGHRS and CDR2 YFSETQ. With 1 base removed from V and 2 bases from J, the gap between germline ends came to 13 bases. The CDR3 here is CASSLRGQGTYEQYF. The CDR3 region has the DNA TGCGCCAGCAGCTTGCGGGGCCAGGGGACCTACGAGCAGTACTTC.

In its sample, this clonotype was seen a few times. J is TRBJ1-6 and V is TRBV10-3, with no clear D. The CDR3 has 14 amino acids. The V end was cut by 6 bases, the J end by 11 bases, with 17 bases between. The V gene's germline CDR1 is ENHRY and CDR2 SYGVKD. The CDR3 spells CAISQDPIYTPLHF. The CDR3 DNA reads TGTGCCATCAGCCAGGATCCTATTTATACACCCCTCCACTTT.

This clonotype turned up a few times. V is TRBV5-8 and J is TRBJ2-5; a possible D gene is TRBD1 (5 bases). The CDR3 runs 13 residues. Trimming took off 1 base at V and 6 bases at J, with 10 bases between the two ends. CDR1 SGHTS and CDR2 YDEGEE come from the germline V gene. CDR3 in DNA: TGTGCCAGCAGCTTGTTCTTGGGGCAGACCCAGTACTTC. Amino acid sequence: CASSLFLGQTQYF.

This clonotype was observed at least ten times. The genes are TRBV12-3 or TRBV12-4 and TRBJ1-5; 7 bases fit TRBD1. V lost 6 bases and J lost 4; bases outside the gene matches: 3. The CDR3 totals 13 residues. CDR3 residues: CASRGQPNQPQHF. The CDR3 DNA sequence: TGTGCCAGCAGGGGACAGCCTAATCAGCCCCAGCATTTT.